Presented here are 3 T cell receptor beta chains from one specimen sequenced in a study of post-analysis software for immune sequencing data. General observations from the study: There were five TRBV segments more frequent in patients than controls, and TRBV5-6, TRBV5-1 and TRBV20-1 were among them.

Prepared libraries of TCR beta cDNA carried unique molecular identifiers. In TCRdb, the PCR reads were re-called with MiXCR into one record per CDR3 protein. This table holds roughly 700,000 distinct CDR3 sequences, about 32% found once. Their antigens are not known. The sample comprised blood. Every receptor here comes from a girl aged 5 to 17 with multiple sclerosis.

The rearrangement joins TRBV24-1 to TRBJ2-1; 9 nucleotides line up with TRBD1. Germline trimming cut 4 bases from V and 8 bases from J; bases unmatched to any gene: 11. This CDR3 has 16 amino acids. CDR1 KGHDR and CDR2 SFDVKD come from the germline V gene. The CDR3 DNA reads as TGTGCCACCAGTGACATAGGGACAGGGACTCGGGATGAGCAGTTCTTC. Translation: CATSDIGTGTRDEQFF.

This chain connects TRBV20-1 to TRBJ2-7; TRBD1 aligns across 8 bases. The better agreement between TRBJ2-5 and the DNA end casts doubt on the J call. From germline, CDR1 is DFQATT and CDR2 SNEGSKA (reference sequence). This CDR3 has 14 residues. The CDR3 DNA sequence: TGCAGTGCTGAAGGACAGGGAGTAGGAGAGACCCAGTACTTC. It yields the protein CSAEGQGVGETQYF.

This clonotype was recorded at least ten times. The V gene is TRBV20-1, the J gene TRBJ2-1, with D perhaps matching TRBD2 (5 bases). The germline V gene encodes CDR1 DFQATT and CDR2 SNEGSKA (reference sequence). The CDR3 sequence is 12 residues long. Trimming stripped 3 bases from V and 8 bases from J, with 11 bases between. In DNA, the CDR3 is TGCAGTGCTAGGTGGCTAGCCCATGAGCAGTTCTTC. Translated, it gives CSARWLAHEQFF.